A selection of T cell receptor beta chains follows, all from one sample in a study of cytomegalovirus exposure and HLA in healthy donors. Data came from immunoSEQ multiplex PCR; TCRdb stores just in-frame clones and leaves some out. In the table there are some 120,000 clones, 74% of which are singletons. The sequencing sample was made of PBMCs. The receptors stem from a woman aged 45-65 years in good health and CMV-seropositive. Each CDR3 is given with its conserved first and last residue. D genes are given only for firm matches. Size values are once, few and many counts, or a class for expanded clones, and some rows have none.

>.|TRBJ2-1|TRBV5-1|TRBD2
CASSWGGTSGGSNEQFF
TGCGCCAGCAGCTGGGGGGGGACTAGCGGGGGATCCAATGAGCAGTTCTTC
>.|TRBJ1-1|TRBV10-3|.
CAISESWGRDTEAFF
TGTGCCATCAGTGAGTCCTGGGGGCGCGACACTGAAGCTTTCTTT
>.|TRBJ1-3|TRBV18|.
CASWSSGNTIYF
TGTGCCAGCTGGAGCTCTGGAAACACCATATATTTT
>few|TRBJ2-1|TRBV5-1|.
CASSLGQYNEQFF
TGCGCCAGCAGCCTAGGACAGTACAATGAGCAGTTCTTC
>.|TRBJ1-2|TRBV4-1|TRBD1
CARSQIGTGGRYGYTF
TGCGCCCGCAGCCAAATTGGGACAGGGGGTCGCTATGGCTACACCTTC
>.|TRBJ1-4|TRBV20-1|.
CSASGTEKLFF
TGCAGTGCTAGTGGGACAGAAAAACTGTTTTTT
>few|TRBJ1-1|TRBV5-1|TRBD1
CASSWRRQGGNTEAFF
TGCGCCAGCAGCTGGAGGAGACAGGGGGGGAACACTGAAGCTTTCTTT
>.|TRBJ2-7|TRBV18|.
CASSERQGGYEQYF
TGTGCCAGCTCAGAGCGGCAAGGGGGCTACGAGCAGTACTTC
>.|TRBJ2-3|TRBV2|.
CASSEGAARITDTQYF
TGTGCCAGCAGTGAGGGGGCGGCTCGAATCACAGATACGCAGTATTTT
>few|TRBJ1-6|TRBV7-9|.
CASSSKAQPGGIISPLHF
TGTGCCAGCAGCTCGAAGGCCCAGCCGGGGGGAATTATTTCACCCCTCCACTTT
>.|TRBJ2-7|TRBV7-2|.
CASSLAPGADYEQYF
TGTGCCAGCAGCTTAGCCCCGGGAGCCGACTACGAGCAGTACTTC